Sequencing of this T cell receptor (beta chain) was carried out in a study of shared clonotypes between healthy human individuals (dated by TCRdb to 2020 to 2022). Describing the broader study: The cohort comprised a couple of women and a few men aged 18 to 49 years. To estimate repertoire size and how much clonotypes are shared between individuals, the study performed deep sequencing of blood TCR repertoires from about five healthy adults. To increase sequencing depth and limit assay-specific biases, TCR repertoire library preparation and sequencing were carried out by different laboratories using diverse techniques. Leukapheresis yielded between about 0.94 and 8.9 billion PBMCs per donor.

This clone was recorded a few times. The target of this receptor is not known. No much larger clone is present one base from it, and per-base qualities are unavailable. The CDR3, from cysteine to phenylalanine, totals 14 residues. The retained sequence is limited to the CDR3, 42 bases, with the frame set at the first base. CDR1 KGHSH and CDR2 LQKENI were looked up in the germline V gene. A distance of 18 bases separates the germline ends of V and J, which lose 6 bases and 6 bases respectively. Donors were healthy HIV-negative adults with no recently reported acute infections or vaccinations. Every donor was a Caucasian adult residing in Nashville, Tennessee, USA. For unsorted samples, 75 million to 90 million PBMCs were counted, and genomic DNA was extracted using the QIAamp DNA Blood Mini kit. After blood collection by leukapheresis, PBMCs were isolated using Ficoll-Histopaque density gradient centrifugation and then cryopreserved in the vapor phase of liquid nitrogen.

Using the deep immunoSEQ assay, multiplex PCR amplified TCR CDR3 regions from genomic DNA. Extracted genomic DNA from each cell subset was spread evenly across all wells of several immunoSEQ 96-well plates, with each plate serving as a replicate. For unsorted PBMC, 300 ng of genomic DNA, equivalent to about 30,000 T cell genomes, went into each replicate PCR. Ten immunoSEQ deep assay plates were used to sequence the unsorted PBMC genomic DNA. The purified libraries were quantified using a Qubit 3.0 fluorometer, sized with a Bioanalyzer 2100, and then quantified again using the KAPA Library Quantification kit. Each immunoSEQ 96-well plate was sequenced on its own single-read 150-cycle Illumina NextSeq 550 flow cell. The original methods were these. Because only junctional sequences without quality scores were contained in the immunoSEQ output, filtering matching that applied to full-length reads could not be performed. To assign V/J genes and CDR3, sequences were annotated against IMGT germline references using PyIR, a Python wrapper for IgBLAST v1.9. Any read was removed if the V/J assignment was weak (E-value above 1e-6), the CDR3 was missing, or the read contained stop codons, out-of-frame junctions, or ambiguous translated residues. A V3J clonotype was defined by an identical inferred V gene, J gene, and CDR3 amino acid sequence. The percentage overlap between two repertoires was calculated by dividing the number of shared unique clonotypes by the size of the smaller repertoire. Repertoire richness was assessed with RTK rarefaction, the Chao1 estimator, and Recon v2.1 estimates of unobserved clonotypes. Here the immuneACCESS table is served through TCRdb, limited to in-frame sequences with V and J called. Missing clones are a known gap in these copies; in checked studies unresolved V genes cover under half, and the rest lacks a known reason. The D gene and trimming were derived from the DNA, and the V and J assignments and clone size from that table. This sample gives some 450,000 clones in total; roughly 80% of them show up just once. The top ten hold 12% of the sample.

General study outcomes and caveats: Pairwise subsampling indicated that sequencing depth was expected to affect the degree of clonotype sharing among donors. Only blood was sampled, and tissue TCR repertoires likely differ from those in blood. Because the study included only a small number of donors, the genetic and exposure-history diversity represented was limited.

Sequenced: PBMCs. This sequence was found in a woman aged 40 to 49 in good health. Some clones in this sample may be carry-over from other donors' samples. The chain couples TRBV18 to TRBJ2-7; no confident D gene assignment can be made. The DNA is TGTGCCAGCTCTCCCTACCCGACGAGCTCCGAGCAGTACTTC. It specifies CASSPYPTSSEQYF.